The T cell receptor (beta chain) under discussion was sequenced for a study of CXCR3-negative and CXCR3-positive naive CD8 T cells. The libraries of TRB cDNA were constructed through 5' RACE using UMI labels. For each CDR3 protein, TCRdb gives one entry from its re-call of the 5' RACE reads, without DNA. In all, the sample yields 120,000 to 150,000 distinct CDR3 sequences. A note on this clonotype: Its antigen remains unknown.

Whole-study findings and limits: CXCR3-expressing naive cells carried TRB CDR3s more hydrophobic than those of CXCR3-negative naive cells.

The CDR3 has 13 residues. The germline V gene encodes CDR1 DFQATT and CDR2 SNEGSKA (reference sequence). The receptor's source is a human donor in good health. Some clones in this sample may be carry-over from other donors' samples. The chain couples TRBV20-1 to TRBJ2-7; TCRdb names TRBD2, which stays unverified in the absence of DNA. The sequenced sample was naive CXCR3+ CD8+ T cells from blood. As for subset: CD45RO-CCR7+CD27+CD95- naive CD8+ T cells expressing CXCR3 (TNR3+). This CDR3 is CSARREFSYEQYF.